This passage covers 5 T cell receptor beta chains from one sample sequenced in a study of T-cell reconstitution after alpha-beta-depleted transplantation in children. Unique molecular identifiers were incorporated when the TCRbeta library was constructed. TCRdb fed the PCR reads into MiXCR, producing one record per CDR3 protein. This sample has 75,000 to 100,000 distinct CDR3 sequences; about 8% occur once, and the top ten carry 5.5% to 8%. The specimen comprised PBMCs from the stem cell graft donor, sampled from the stem cell graft. All receptors come from a human donor who donated a stem cell graft to a child with congenital amegakaryocytic thrombocytopenia.

Many counts were recorded for this clonotype. The genes are TRBV5-1 and TRBJ2-7; D is ambiguous. This CDR3 has 14 residues. The germline V gene encodes CDR1 SGHRS and CDR2 YFSETQ. The V end lost 0 bases, the J end lost 2 bases, and 9 bases lay between the germline ends. DNA for the CDR3: TGCGCCAGCAGCTTGGGCCTTCTCACCTACGAGCAGTACTTC. Its translation is CASSLGLLTYEQYF. Supplemented by reference TRBV5-1 and TRBJ2-7, the full variable domain reads KAGVTQTPRYLIKTRGQQVTLSCSPISGHRSVSWYQQTPGQGLQFLFEYFSETQRNKGNFPGRFSGRQFSNSRSEMNVSTLELGDSALYLCASSLGLLTYEQYFGPGTRLTVT.

Many counts were recorded for this clonotype. This rearrangement joins TRBV20-1 to TRBJ2-4; tentative D call: TRBD1 (6 bases). The CDR3 runs 15 residues. Germline CDR1 and CDR2: DFQATT and SNEGSKA (reference sequence). V lost 4 bases, J lost 4 bases, and 17 bases lay in between. The CDR3 is CSAIDPNTGKNIQYF. CDR3 sequence (DNA): TGCAGTGCTATAGACCCAAATACAGGGAAAAACATTCAGTACTTC.

This clonotype occurred a few times. The V call is TRBV5-1, the J call TRBJ1-1, with D possibly TRBD1 on 5 matching bases. The length of the CDR3 is 13 residues. Deletions cut 4 bases from V and 2 bases from J, with 9 bases between. CDR1 and CDR2 from the germline V gene are SGHRS and YFSETQ. DNA for the CDR3: TGCGCCAGCAGCCCAGGGATTAACACTGAAGCTTTCTTT. The encoded protein is CASSPGINTEAFF.

This clonotype was found many times. This sequence joins TRBV28 and TRBJ2-7, with D maybe TRBD2 (5 bases). CDR1 is MDHEN, CDR2 SYDVKM, per germline. V shed 3 bases and J shed 3 bases, with 12 bases lying between them. The CDR3 is made up of 14 amino acids. The CDR3 region is CASSFNGVNYEQYF. In nucleotides, the CDR3 is TGTGCCAGCAGTTTTAACGGGGTGAACTACGAGCAGTACTTC.

Concerning this clonotype itself: One end of the junction varies from germline; a read error may be responsible. V gene TRBV29-1 combines with J gene TRBJ2-1; 7 bases line up with TRBD2. Per the germline V gene, CDR1 is SQVTM and CDR2 is ANQGSEA. The CDR3 is 14 amino acids. The CDR3: CSHNGASGHNEHFF. CDR3 nucleotide sequence: TGCAGTCACAATGGGGCTAGCGGACACAATGAGCATTTCTTC.